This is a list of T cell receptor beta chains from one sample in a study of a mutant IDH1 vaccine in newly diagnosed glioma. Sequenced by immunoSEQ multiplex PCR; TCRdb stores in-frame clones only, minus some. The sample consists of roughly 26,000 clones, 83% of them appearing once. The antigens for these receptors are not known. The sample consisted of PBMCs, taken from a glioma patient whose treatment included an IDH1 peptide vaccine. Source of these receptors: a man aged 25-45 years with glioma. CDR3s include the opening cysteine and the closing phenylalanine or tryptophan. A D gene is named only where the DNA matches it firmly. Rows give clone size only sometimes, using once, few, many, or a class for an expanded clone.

CDR3nt: TGTGCCAGCAGTTTAAATGGCCCGGGACAGGGTCACGAGCAGTACTTC
CDR3aa: CASSLNGPGQGHEQYF
v_gene: TRBV28
abundance: NA
len: 16
d_gene: TRBD1
j_gene: TRBJ2-7

CDR3nt: TGTGCCAGTAGTAAGGGCCTCGCGGGCACCGGGGAGCTGTTTTTT
CDR3aa: CASSKGLAGTGELFF
v_gene: TRBV19
abundance: NA
len: 15
d_gene: NA
j_gene: TRBJ2-2

CDR3nt: TGTGCCAGCAGTGAGCGGGCCCGGAACACTGAAGCTTTCTTT
CDR3aa: CASSERARNTEAFF
v_gene: TRBV2
abundance: NA
len: 14
d_gene: NA
j_gene: TRBJ1-1

CDR3nt: TGCGCCAGCAGTGAAAGGGGAGCCCTCACAGATACGCAGTATTTT
CDR3aa: CASSERGALTDTQYF
v_gene: TRBV10-2
abundance: medium-sized
len: 15
d_gene: NA
j_gene: TRBJ2-3

CDR3nt: TGTGCCAGCAGTGACATTGACAGGGACACTGAAGCTTTCTTT
CDR3aa: CASSDIDRDTEAFF
v_gene: TRBV25-1
abundance: few
len: 14
d_gene: TRBD1
j_gene: TRBJ1-1

CDR3nt: TGTGCCAGCAATTTGGATAGGCAGCATCAGCCCCAGCATTTT
CDR3aa: CASNLDRQHQPQHF
v_gene: TRBV2
abundance: NA
len: 14
d_gene: NA
j_gene: TRBJ1-5

CDR3nt: TGTGCCAGCAGCTTCCCCAAACAGGGGAGGCGAACCGGGGAGCTGTTTTTT
CDR3aa: CASSFPKQGRRTGELFF
v_gene: TRBV7-8
abundance: NA
len: 17
d_gene: NA
j_gene: TRBJ2-2

CDR3nt: TGTGCCAGCAGCCAAGATGGACAGGACAATCAGCCCCAGCATTTT
CDR3aa: CASSQDGQDNQPQHF
v_gene: TRBV4-2
abundance: NA
len: 15
d_gene: TRBD1
j_gene: TRBJ1-5

CDR3nt: TGTGCCAGCAGCAGCTCCGGGTCCAGGACATCGACTGAAGCTTTCTTT
CDR3aa: CASSSSGSRTSTEAFF
v_gene: TRBV21-1
abundance: NA
len: 16
d_gene: NA
j_gene: TRBJ1-1

CDR3nt: TGCGCCAGCAGCCCAGGGGGGGGTGAAGAGACCCAGTACTTC
CDR3aa: CASSPGGGEETQYF
v_gene: TRBV5-1
abundance: NA
len: 14
d_gene: NA
j_gene: TRBJ2-5

CDR3nt: TGTGCCAGCAGCTCTCAGGGTGGGCCTGAAGCTTTCTTT
CDR3aa: CASSSQGGPEAFF
v_gene: TRBV5-4
abundance: once
len: 13
d_gene: NA
j_gene: TRBJ1-1

CDR3nt: TGTGCCTCTTCGACTAGCAGGGGGCCGACTGAAGCTTTCTTT
CDR3aa: CASSTSRGPTEAFF
v_gene: TRBV7-6
abundance: NA
len: 14
d_gene: TRBD1
j_gene: TRBJ1-1

CDR3nt: TGCAGCGCTCCCGGAGGTCCCACTGAAGCTTTCTTT
CDR3aa: CSAPGGPTEAFF
v_gene: TRBV29-1
abundance: NA
len: 12
d_gene: NA
j_gene: TRBJ1-1

CDR3nt: TGCAGCGTTGCTTCTAGGGAGACCCAGTACTTC
CDR3aa: CSVASRETQYF
v_gene: TRBV29-1
abundance: NA
len: 11
d_gene: NA
j_gene: TRBJ2-5

CDR3nt: TGTGCCAGCAGCTTACGGACAGGGCCTTTCTCTGGAAACACCATATATTTT
CDR3aa: CASSLRTGPFSGNTIYF
v_gene: TRBV5-6
abundance: NA
len: 17
d_gene: TRBD1
j_gene: TRBJ1-3